This T cell receptor (beta chain) was observed in a study of T cell repertoires in cytomegalovirus infection. The wider study: Recently identified HLA-C-restricted CMV epitopes were used, and well-studied HLA-B-restricted CMV epitopes were used as well. From public TCR beta signatures came an indication of both CMV infection and matching HLA type. Study-wide results and limits: Dominating the ex vivo response were HLA-C-restricted CMV-specific TCR beta clonotypes.

This clonotype has only a few counts. The antigen is undetermined. The germline V gene has CDR1 SGHKS and CDR2 YYEKEE (reference sequence). Trimming shortened V by 0 bases and J by 6 bases, and 9 bases separated the two germline ends. CDR3 length: 13 residues. A single record per CDR3 protein comes from TCRdb applying MiXCR to the reads. The sample holds some 38,000 distinct CDR3 sequences, 52% seen once. The sequences come from CD8+ T cells from cultured PBMCs, collected from culture after CMV antigen stimulation. This TCR was recovered from a human donor in good health (CMV status not recorded). Some clones in this sample may be carry-over from other donors' samples. The chain has TRBV5-5 and TRBJ1-1; D is possibly TRBD1 (5 bases). The CDR3 DNA is TGTGCCAGCAGCTTGGAATCGGGGCCTGAAGCTTTCTTT. This translates into CASSLESGPEAFF.